These 2 T cell receptor beta chains share one sample of origin, sequenced in a study of T-cell memory formation after mild COVID-19. TCRdb fed the 5' RACE reads into MiXCR, producing one record per CDR3 protein. In the table there are approximately 230,000 distinct CDR3 sequences, approximately 16% of which are singletons. The sequencing sample was made of PBMCs or a T cell subset sorted from them (not recorded which). The receptors come from a man younger than 30 who had mild COVID-19 (a few samples of this study predate the infection). Cell type and time point are not known.

This clonotype was picked up one time. This chain joins TRBV12-3 or TRBV12-4 and TRBJ2-2, with TRBD2 identical over 10 bases. V shed 5 bases, J shed 7 bases, and the junction held 7 bases outside the gene matches. This CDR3 spans 15 amino acids. The CDR3 sequence: CASSPAGGHVGELFF. CDR3 bases: TGTGCCAGCAGTCCAGCGGGGGGGCATGTCGGGGAGCTGTTTTTT.

This clonotype was seen only a few times. The CDR3 nucleotides read TGCGCCAGCAGCCTGGACATTCGCACCGGGGAGCTGTTTTTT. As protein: CASSLDIRTGELFF. The V and J genes are TRBV5-1 and TRBJ2-2; a possible D gene is TRBD1 (5 bases). In germline, CDR1 is SGHRS, CDR2 YFSETQ. This CDR3 has 14 amino acids. V gave up 4 bases and J gave up 4 bases, with 11 bases separating them. The whole variable domain, filled in from reference TRBV5-1 and TRBJ2-2, reads KAGVTQTPRYLIKTRGQQVTLSCSPISGHRSVSWYQQTPGQGLQFLFEYFSETQRNKGNFPGRFSGRQFSNSRSEMNVSTLELGDSALYLCASSLDIRTGELFFGEGSRLTVL.